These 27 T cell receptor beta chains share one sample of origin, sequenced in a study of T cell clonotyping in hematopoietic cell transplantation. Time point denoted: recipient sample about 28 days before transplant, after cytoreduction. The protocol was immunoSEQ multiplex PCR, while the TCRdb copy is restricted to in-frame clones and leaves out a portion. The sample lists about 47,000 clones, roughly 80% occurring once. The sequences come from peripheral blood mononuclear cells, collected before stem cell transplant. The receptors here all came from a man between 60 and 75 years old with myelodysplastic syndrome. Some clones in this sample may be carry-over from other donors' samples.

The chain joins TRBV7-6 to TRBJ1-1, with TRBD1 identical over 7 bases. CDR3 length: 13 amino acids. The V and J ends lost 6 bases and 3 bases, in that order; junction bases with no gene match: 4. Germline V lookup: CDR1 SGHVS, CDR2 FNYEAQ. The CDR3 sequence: CASRGQFHTEAFF. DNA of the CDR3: TGTGCCAGCAGGGGACAGTTTCACACTGAAGCTTTCTTT.

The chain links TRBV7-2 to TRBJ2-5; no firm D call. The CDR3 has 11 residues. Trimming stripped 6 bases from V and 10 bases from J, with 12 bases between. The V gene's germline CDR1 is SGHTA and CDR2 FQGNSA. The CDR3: CASRENTGQYF. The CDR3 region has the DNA TGTGCCAGCAGGGAAAATACGGGCCAGTACTTC.

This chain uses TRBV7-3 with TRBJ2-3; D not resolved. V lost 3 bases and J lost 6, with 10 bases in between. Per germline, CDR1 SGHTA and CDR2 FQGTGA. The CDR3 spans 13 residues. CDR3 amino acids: CASSFRGKDTQYF. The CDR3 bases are TGTGCCAGCAGCTTCCGAGGAAAGGATACGCAGTATTTT.

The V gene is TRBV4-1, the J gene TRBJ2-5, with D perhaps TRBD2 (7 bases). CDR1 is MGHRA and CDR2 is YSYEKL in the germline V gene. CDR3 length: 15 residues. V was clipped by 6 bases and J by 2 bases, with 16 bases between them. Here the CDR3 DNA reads TGCGCCAGCAGATTTGGGGGGGCCGGACAAGAGACCCAGTACTTC. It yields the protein CASRFGGAGQETQYF.

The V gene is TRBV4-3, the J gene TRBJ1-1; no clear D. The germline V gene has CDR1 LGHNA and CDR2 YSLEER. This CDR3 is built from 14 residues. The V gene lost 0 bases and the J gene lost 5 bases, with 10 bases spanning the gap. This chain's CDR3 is CASSQETGNTEAFF. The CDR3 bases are TGCGCCAGCAGCCAAGAGACCGGGAATACTGAAGCTTTCTTT.

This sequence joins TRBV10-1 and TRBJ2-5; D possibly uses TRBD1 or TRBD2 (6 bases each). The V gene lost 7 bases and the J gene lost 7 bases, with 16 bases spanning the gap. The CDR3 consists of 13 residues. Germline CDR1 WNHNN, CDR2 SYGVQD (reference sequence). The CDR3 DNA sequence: TGCGCCAGCAACGAGGGGGGCTCGGGGACCCAGTACTTC. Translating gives CASNEGGSGTQYF.

The CDR3 region is CASRRDGAYGYTF. In nucleotides, the CDR3 is TGTGCCAGCAGACGAGACGGGGCCTATGGCTACACCTTC. V is TRBV9 and J is TRBJ1-2, with TRBD1 as a possible D gene (5 bases). Germline loops: CDR1 SGDLS, CDR2 YYNGEE. Trimming removed 5 bases from V and 4 bases from J, with 12 bases in between. The CDR3 runs 13 residues. The full variable domain, rest sourced from reference TRBV9 and TRBJ1-2, is DSGVTQTPKHLITATGQRVTLRCSPRSGDLSVYWYQQSLDQGLQFLIQYYNGEERAKGNILERFSAQQFPDLHSELNLSSLELGDSALYFCASRRDGAYGYTFGSGTRLTVV.

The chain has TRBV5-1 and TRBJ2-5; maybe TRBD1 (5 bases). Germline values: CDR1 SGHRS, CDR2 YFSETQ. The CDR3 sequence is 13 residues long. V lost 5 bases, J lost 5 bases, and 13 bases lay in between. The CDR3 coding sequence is TGCGCCAGCAGGGCTGCTGCAGGGGAGACCCAGTACTTC. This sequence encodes CASRAAAGETQYF.

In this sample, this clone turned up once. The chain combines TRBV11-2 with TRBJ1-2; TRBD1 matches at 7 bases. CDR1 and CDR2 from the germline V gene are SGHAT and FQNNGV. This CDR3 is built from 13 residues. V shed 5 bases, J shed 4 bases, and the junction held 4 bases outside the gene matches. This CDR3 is CASSLDRLYGYTF. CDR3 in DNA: TGTGCCAGCAGCCTGGACAGGCTCTATGGCTACACCTTC.

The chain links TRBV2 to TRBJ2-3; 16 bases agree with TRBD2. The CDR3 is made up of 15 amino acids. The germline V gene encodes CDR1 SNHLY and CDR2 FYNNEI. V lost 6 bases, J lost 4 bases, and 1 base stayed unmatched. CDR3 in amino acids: CASSGTSGGADTQYF. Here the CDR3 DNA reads TGTGCCAGCAGCGGGACTAGCGGGGGGGCAGATACGCAGTATTTT.

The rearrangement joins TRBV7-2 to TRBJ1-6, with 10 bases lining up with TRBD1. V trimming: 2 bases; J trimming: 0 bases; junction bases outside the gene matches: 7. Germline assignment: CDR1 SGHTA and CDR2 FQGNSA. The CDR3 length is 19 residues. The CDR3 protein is CASSLLGQGLSSYNSPLHF. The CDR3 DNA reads TGTGCCAGCAGCTTATTGGGACAGGGGCTAAGCTCCTATAATTCACCCCTCCACTTT.

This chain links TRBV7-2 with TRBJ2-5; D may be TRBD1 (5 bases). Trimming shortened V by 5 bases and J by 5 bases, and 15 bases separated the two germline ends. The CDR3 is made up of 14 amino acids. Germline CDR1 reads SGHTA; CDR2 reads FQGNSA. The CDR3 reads CASSLGQAGETQYF. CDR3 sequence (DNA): TGTGCCAGCAGCCTGGGGCAAGCAGGGGAGACCCAGTACTTC.

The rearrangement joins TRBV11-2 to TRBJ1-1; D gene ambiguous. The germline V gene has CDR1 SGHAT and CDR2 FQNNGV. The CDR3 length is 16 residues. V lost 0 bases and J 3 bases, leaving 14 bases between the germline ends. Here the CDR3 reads CASSLDGGRWDTEAFF. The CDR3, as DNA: TGTGCCAGCAGCTTAGACGGCGGCAGGTGGGACACTGAAGCTTTCTTT.

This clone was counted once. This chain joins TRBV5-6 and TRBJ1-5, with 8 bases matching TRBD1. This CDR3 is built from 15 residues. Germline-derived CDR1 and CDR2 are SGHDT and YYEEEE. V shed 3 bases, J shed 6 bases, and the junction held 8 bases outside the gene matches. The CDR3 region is CASSSQGAVGQPQHF. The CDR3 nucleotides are TGTGCCAGCAGCTCCCAGGGGGCCGTCGGTCAGCCCCAGCATTTT.

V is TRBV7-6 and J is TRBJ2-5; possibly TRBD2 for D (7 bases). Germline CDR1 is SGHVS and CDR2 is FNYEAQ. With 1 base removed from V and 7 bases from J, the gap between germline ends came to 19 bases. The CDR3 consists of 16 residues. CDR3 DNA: TGTGCCAGCAGCTTAGGGGGGGGCTACTCAATTGGGACCCAGTACTTC. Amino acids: CASSLGGGYSIGTQYF.

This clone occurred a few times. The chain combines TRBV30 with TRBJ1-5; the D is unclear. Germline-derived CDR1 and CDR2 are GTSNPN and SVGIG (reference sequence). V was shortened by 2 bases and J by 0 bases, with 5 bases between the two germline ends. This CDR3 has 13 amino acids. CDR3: CAWSPNSNQPQHF. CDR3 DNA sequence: TGTGCCTGGAGTCCGAATAGCAATCAGCCCCAGCATTTT.

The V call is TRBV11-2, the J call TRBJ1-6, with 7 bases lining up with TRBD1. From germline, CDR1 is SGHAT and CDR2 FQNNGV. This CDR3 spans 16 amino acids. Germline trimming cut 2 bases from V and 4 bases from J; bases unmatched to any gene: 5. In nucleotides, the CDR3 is TGTGCCAGCAGCTTACAGGGGGTCGGGTATAATTCACCCCTCCACTTT. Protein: CASSLQGVGYNSPLHF.

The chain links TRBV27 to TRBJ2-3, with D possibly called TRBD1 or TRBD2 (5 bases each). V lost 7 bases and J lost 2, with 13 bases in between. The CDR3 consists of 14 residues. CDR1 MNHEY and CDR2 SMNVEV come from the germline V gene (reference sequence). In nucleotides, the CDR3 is TGTGCCAGCACTACGGGACGGCCCACAGATACGCAGTATTTT. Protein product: CASTTGRPTDTQYF.

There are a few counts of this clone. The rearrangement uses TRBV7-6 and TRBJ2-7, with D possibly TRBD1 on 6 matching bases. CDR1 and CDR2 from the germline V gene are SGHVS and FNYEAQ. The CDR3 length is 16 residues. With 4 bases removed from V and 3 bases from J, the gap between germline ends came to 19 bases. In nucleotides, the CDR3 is TGTGCCAGCAGCTCCTCCTTGGGGGCTCGGGGCTACGAGCAGTACTTC. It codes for CASSSSLGARGYEQYF.

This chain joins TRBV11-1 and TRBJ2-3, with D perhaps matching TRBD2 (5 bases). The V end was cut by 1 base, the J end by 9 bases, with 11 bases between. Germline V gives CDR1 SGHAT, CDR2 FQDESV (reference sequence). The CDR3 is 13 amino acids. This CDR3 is CASSLGGQGTQYF. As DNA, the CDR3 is TGTGCCAGCAGCTTAGGAGGGCAAGGAACGCAGTATTTT.

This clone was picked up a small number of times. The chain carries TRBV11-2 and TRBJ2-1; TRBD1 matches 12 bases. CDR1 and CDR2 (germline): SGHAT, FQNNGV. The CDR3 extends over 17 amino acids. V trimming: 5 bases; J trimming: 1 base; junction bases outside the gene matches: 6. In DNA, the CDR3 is TGTGCCAGCAGCCGCAGGGACAGGGGGCTTTCCTACAATGAGCAGTTCTTC. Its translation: CASSRRDRGLSYNEQFF. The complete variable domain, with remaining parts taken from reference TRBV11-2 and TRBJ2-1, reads EAGVAQSPRYKIIEKRQSVAFWCNPISGHATLYWYQQILGQGPKLLIQFQNNGVVDDSQLPKDRFSAERLKGVDSTLKIQPAKLEDSAVYLCASSRRDRGLSYNEQFFGPGTRLTVL.

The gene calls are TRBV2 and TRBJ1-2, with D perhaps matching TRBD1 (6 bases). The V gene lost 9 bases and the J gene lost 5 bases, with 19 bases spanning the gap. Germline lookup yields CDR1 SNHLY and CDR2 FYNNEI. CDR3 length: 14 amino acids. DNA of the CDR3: TGTGCCAGTGAGAAAGCGGACAGTTCATATGGCTACACCTTC. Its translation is CASEKADSSYGYTF.

CDR3: CASSLGGPNSGANVLTF. In DNA form, the CDR3 reads TGTGCCAGCAGCTTAGGGGGACCGAACTCTGGGGCCAACGTCCTGACTTTC. The chain recombines TRBV7-3 with TRBJ2-6, with D perhaps matching TRBD1 or TRBD2 (5 bases each). CDR3 size: 17 residues. Trimming removed 2 bases at V and 0 bases at J, with 11 bases between. CDR1 is SGHTA and CDR2 is FQGTGA in the germline V gene.

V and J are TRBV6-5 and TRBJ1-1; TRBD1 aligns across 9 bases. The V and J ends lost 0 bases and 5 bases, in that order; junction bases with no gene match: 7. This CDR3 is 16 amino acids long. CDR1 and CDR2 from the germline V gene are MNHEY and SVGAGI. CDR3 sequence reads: CASSYSKGQGSTEAFF. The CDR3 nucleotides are TGTGCCAGCAGTTACTCGAAGGGACAGGGAAGTACTGAAGCTTTCTTT.

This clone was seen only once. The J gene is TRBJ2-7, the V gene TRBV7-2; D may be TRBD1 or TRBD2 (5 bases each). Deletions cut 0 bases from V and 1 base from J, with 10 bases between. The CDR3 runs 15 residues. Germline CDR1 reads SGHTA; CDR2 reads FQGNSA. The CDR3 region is CASSLAWDGSYEQYF. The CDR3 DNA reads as TGTGCCAGCAGCTTAGCCTGGGACGGGTCCTACGAGCAGTACTTC.

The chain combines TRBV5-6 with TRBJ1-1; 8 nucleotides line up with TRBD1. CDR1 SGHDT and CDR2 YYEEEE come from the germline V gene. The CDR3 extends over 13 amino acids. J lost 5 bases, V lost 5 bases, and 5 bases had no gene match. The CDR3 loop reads CASRWTGSTEAFF. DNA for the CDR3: TGTGCCAGCAGATGGACAGGGAGTACTGAAGCTTTCTTT. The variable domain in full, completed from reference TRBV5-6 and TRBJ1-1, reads DAGVTQSPTHLIKTRGQQVTLRCSPKSGHDTVSWYQQALGQGPQFIFQYYEEEERQRGNFPDRFSGHQFPNYSSELNVNALLLGDSALYLCASRWTGSTEAFFGQGTRLTVV.

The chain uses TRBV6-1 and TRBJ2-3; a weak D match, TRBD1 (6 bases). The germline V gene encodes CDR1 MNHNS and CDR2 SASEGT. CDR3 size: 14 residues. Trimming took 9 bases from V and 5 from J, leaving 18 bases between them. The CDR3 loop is CASKTRGPGDTQYF. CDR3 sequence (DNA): TGTGCCAGTAAGACCAGGGGCCCGGGAGATACGCAGTATTTT.